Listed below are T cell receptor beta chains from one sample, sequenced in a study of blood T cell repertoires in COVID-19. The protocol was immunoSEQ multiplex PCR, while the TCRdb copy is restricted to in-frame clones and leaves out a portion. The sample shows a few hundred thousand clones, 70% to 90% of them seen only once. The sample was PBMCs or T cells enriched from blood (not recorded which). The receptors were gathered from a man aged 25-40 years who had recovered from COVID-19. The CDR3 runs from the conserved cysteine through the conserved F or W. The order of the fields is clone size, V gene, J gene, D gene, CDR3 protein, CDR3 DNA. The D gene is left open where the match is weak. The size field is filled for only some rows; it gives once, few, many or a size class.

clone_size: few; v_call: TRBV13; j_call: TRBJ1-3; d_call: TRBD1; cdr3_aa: CASSLGSYPPGGGQNTIYF; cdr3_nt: TGTGCCAGCAGCTTAGGCTCCTATCCACCAGGGGGCGGACAAAACACCATATATTTT
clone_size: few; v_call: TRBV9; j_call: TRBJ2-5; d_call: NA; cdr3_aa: CASSVVGRVTETQYF; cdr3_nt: TGTGCCAGCAGCGTAGTTGGCAGGGTCACAGAGACCCAGTACTTC
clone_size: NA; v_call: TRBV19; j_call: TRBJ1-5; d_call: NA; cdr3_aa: CASSSQGIRGNQPQHF; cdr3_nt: TGTGCCAGTAGTTCGCAGGGAATTCGTGGCAATCAGCCCCAGCATTTT
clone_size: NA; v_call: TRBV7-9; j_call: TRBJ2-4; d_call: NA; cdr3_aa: CASSLTGLRAKNIQYF; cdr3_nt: TGTGCCAGCAGCTTGACAGGTTTGAGGGCCAAAAACATTCAGTACTTC
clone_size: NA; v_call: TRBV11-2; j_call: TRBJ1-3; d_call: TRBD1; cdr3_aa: CASSPLTGAYSGNTIYF; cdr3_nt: TGTGCCAGCAGCCCGCTGACAGGGGCGTACTCTGGAAACACCATATATTTT
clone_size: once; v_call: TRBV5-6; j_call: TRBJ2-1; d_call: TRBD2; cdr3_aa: CASSPLGGGVNNEQFF; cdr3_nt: TGTGCCAGCAGCCCCCTTGGCGGGGGGGTAAACAATGAGCAGTTCTTC
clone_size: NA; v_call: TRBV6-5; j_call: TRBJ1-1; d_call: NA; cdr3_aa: CASSYLAGLNTEAFF; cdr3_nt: TGTGCCAGCAGTTACCTAGCGGGGTTGAACACTGAAGCTTTCTTT
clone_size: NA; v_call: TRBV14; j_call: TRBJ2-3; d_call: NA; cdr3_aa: CASSQEGASTDTQYF; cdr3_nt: TGTGCCAGCAGCCAAGAAGGGGCCAGCACAGATACGCAGTATTTT
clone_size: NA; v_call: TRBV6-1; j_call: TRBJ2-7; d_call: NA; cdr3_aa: CASSDIGRGFVSRAYEQYF; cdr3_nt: TGTGCCAGCAGTGATATAGGTAGGGGTTTTGTCTCTAGGGCCTACGAGCAGTACTTC
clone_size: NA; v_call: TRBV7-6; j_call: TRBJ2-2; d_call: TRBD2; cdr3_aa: CASSSTSHGELFF; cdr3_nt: TGTGCCAGCAGCTCGACTAGCCACGGGGAGCTGTTTTTT
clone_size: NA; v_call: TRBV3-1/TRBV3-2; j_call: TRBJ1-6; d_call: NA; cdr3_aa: CASSQELRLYSSYNSPLHF; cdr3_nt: TGTGCCAGCAGCCAAGAGTTAAGACTCTATAGCTCCTATAATTCACCCCTCCACTTT
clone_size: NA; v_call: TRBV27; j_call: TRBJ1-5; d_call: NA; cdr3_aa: CASSFRGDQPQHF; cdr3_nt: TGTGCCAGCAGTTTTCGGGGAGATCAGCCCCAGCATTTT
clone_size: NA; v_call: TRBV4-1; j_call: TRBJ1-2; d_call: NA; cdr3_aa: CASSQVEDRPLYGYTF; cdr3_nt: TGCGCCAGCAGCCAAGTTGAGGACAGACCCTTATATGGCTACACCTTC
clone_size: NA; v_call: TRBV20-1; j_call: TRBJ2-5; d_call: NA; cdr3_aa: CSAIKETQYF; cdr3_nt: TGCAGTGCTATTAAAGAGACCCAGTACTTC
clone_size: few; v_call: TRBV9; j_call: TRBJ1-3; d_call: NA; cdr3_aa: CASSVGGTGNTIYF; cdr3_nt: TGTGCCAGCAGCGTAGGAGGGACTGGAAACACCATATATTTT
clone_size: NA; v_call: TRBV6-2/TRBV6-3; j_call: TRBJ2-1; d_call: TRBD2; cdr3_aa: CASSYSPSSGVYNEQFF; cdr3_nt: TGTGCCAGCAGTTACTCTCCTTCCAGCGGGGTATACAATGAGCAGTTCTTC
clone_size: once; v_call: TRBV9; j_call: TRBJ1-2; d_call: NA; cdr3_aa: CASSAPAGVGYTF; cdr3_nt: TGTGCCAGCAGCGCCCCTGCAGGGGTTGGCTACACCTTC
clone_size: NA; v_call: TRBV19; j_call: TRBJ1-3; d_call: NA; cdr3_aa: CASSIPGNTIYF; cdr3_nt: TGTGCCAGTAGTATTCCGGGAAACACCATATATTTT
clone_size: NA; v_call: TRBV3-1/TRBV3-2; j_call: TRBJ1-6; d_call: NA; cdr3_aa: CASSQGGGTNSPLHF; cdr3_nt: TGTGCCAGCAGCCAAGGGGGCGGGACTAATTCACCCCTCCACTTT
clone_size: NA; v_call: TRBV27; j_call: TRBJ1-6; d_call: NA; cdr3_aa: CASSPDRRSYNSPLHF; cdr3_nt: TGTGCCAGCAGTCCCGACAGGCGGTCCTATAATTCACCCCTCCACTTT
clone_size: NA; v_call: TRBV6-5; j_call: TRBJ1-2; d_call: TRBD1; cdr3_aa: CASSYGQGAYGYTF; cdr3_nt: TGTGCCAGCAGTTACGGGCAGGGGGCTTATGGCTACACCTTC
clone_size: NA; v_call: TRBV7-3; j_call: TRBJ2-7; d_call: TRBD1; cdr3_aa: CASSLSSGQGYEQYF; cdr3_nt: TGTGCCAGCAGCCTCTCATCGGGACAGGGATACGAGCAGTACTTC
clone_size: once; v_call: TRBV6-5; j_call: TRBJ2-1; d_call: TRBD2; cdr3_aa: CASSFHSGRNEQFF; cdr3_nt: TGTGCCAGCAGTTTCCATAGCGGGCGCAATGAGCAGTTCTTC
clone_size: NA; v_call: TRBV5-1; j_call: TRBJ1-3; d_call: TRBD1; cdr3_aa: CASSGQGGGNTIYF; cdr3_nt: TGCGCCAGCAGCGGACAGGGGGGCGGAAACACCATATATTTT
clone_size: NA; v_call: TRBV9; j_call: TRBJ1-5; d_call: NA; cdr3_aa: CASSSHGSNQPQHF; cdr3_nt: TGTGCCAGCAGCTCACATGGTAGCAATCAGCCCCAGCATTTT
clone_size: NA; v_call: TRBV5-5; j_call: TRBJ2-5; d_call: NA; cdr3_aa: CASSLSGLQETQYF; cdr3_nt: TGTGCCAGCAGCCTATCAGGATTACAAGAGACCCAGTACTTC
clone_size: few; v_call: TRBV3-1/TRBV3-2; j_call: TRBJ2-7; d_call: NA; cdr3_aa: CASSQDIREIEYF; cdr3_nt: TGTGCCAGCAGCCAAGATATCAGGGAAATAGAGTACTTC
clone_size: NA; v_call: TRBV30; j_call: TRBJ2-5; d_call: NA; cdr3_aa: CAWSGGSETQYF; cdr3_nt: TGTGCCTGGAGTGGCGGGTCAGAGACCCAGTACTTC
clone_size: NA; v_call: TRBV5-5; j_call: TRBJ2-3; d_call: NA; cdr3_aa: CASSLDRVEDTQYF; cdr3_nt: TGTGCCAGCAGCTTGGACAGGGTGGAAGATACGCAGTATTTT